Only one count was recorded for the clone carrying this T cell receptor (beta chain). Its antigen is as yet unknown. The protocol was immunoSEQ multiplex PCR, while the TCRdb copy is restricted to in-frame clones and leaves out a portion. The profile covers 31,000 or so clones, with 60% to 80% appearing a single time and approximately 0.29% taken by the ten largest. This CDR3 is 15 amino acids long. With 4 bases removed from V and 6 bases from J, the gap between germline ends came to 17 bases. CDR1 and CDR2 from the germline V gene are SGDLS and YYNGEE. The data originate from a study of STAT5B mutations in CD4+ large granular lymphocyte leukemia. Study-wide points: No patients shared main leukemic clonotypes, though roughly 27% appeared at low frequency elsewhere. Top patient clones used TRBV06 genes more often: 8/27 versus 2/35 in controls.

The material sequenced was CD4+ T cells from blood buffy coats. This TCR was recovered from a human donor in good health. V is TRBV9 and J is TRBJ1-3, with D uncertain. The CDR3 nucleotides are TGTGCCAGCAGCCCAAGCTCACACCGTTCAAACACCATATATTTT. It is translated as CASSPSSHRSNTIYF. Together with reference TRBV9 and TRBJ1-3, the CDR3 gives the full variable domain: DSGVTQTPKHLITATGQRVTLRCSPRSGDLSVYWYQQSLDQGLQFLIQYYNGEERAKGNILERFSAQQFPDLHSELNLSSLELGDSALYFCASSPSSHRSNTIYFGEGSWLTVV.